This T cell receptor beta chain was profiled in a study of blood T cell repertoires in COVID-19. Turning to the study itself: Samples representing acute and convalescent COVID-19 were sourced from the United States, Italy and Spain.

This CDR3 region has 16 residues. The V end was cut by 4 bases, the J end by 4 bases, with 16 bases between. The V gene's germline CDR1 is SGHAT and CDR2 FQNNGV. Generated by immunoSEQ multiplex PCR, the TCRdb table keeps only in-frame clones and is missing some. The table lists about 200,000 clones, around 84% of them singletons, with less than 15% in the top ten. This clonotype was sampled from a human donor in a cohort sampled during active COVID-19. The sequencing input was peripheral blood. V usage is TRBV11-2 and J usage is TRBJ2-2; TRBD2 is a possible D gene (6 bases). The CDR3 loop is CASSSKGGQITGELFF. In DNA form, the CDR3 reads TGTGCCAGCAGCTCTAAAGGAGGGCAGATCACCGGGGAGCTGTTTTTT.